These T cell receptor beta chains were read from a single sample in a study of blood T cell repertoires in COVID-19. Sequencing used immunoSEQ multiplex PCR; TCRdb keeps in-frame clones, though not all of them. Of 95,000 to 150,000 clones in the sample, around 80% are singletons; the top ten hold approximately 16%. The sample comprised peripheral blood. The receptors derive from a man aged 60 to 75 with active or convalescent COVID-19. The CDR3 runs from the conserved cysteine through the conserved F or W. Each record gives: V gene, D gene, clone size, J gene, CDR3 length, CDR3 protein, CDR3 DNA. The D gene is left open where the match is weak. Clone size is not always given. Where it is, it says once, few, many or a class for expanded clones.

TRBV5-1,TRBD2,NA,TRBJ2-3,14,CASSLGTRSDTQYF,TGCGCCAGCAGCTTAGGGACTAGGTCAGATACGCAGTATTTT
TRBV7-2,TRBD2,NA,TRBJ2-3,14,CASSFRAGADTQYF,TGTGCCAGCAGCTTCCGAGCGGGAGCAGATACGCAGTATTTT
TRBV5-1,TRBD1,NA,TRBJ2-7,13,CASSSGGYYEQYF,TGCGCCAGCAGCTCAGGGGGCTATTACGAGCAGTACTTC
TRBV5-4,TRBD1,NA,TRBJ2-5,14,CASSVEGAAETQYF,TGTGCCAGCAGCGTTGAGGGGGCTGCAGAGACCCAGTACTTC
TRBV2,NA,NA,TRBJ2-7,11,CASIDRTEQYF,TGTGCCAGCATCGACAGAACCGAGCAGTACTTC
TRBV5-4,NA,few,TRBJ1-4,14,CASSLDSLNEKLFF,TGTGCCAGCAGCTTGGACAGTCTTAATGAAAAACTGTTTTTT
TRBV27,NA,NA,TRBJ2-3,13,CASSFKGPDTQYF,TGTGCCAGCAGTTTTAAGGGGCCAGATACGCAGTATTTT
TRBV10-3,TRBD1,NA,TRBJ2-5,11,CATQGAETQYF,TGTGCCACCCAGGGGGCGGAGACCCAGTACTTC
TRBV6-5,TRBD1,NA,TRBJ1-5,16,CASSYSPGTEGGPQHF,TGTGCCAGCAGTTACTCCCCCGGGACAGAGGGCGGGCCCCAGCATTTT
TRBV7-2,NA,NA,TRBJ2-1,13,CASRDYSYNEQFF,TGTGCCAGCAGGGACTACTCCTACAATGAGCAGTTCTTC
TRBV30,TRBD2,NA,TRBJ2-3,16,CAWSGTSGGLTDTQYF,TGTGCCTGGAGTGGGACTAGCGGAGGGCTCACAGATACGCAGTATTTT
TRBV10-1,NA,NA,TRBJ2-2,13,CAPRGGVTGELFF,TGCGCCCCCAGAGGGGGAGTTACCGGGGAGCTGTTTTTT
TRBV18,NA,once,TRBJ1-2,17,CTSSPQEGTVANYGYTF,TGTACCAGCTCACCGCAGGAGGGGACCGTAGCTAACTATGGCTACACCTTC
TRBV5-4,TRBD1,NA,TRBJ2-6,17,CASRLPGQGMRANVLTF,TGTGCCAGCAGACTCCCGGGACAGGGAATGAGGGCCAACGTCCTGACTTTC
TRBV19,TRBD1,NA,TRBJ1-5,15,CASSIQGGGNQPQHF,TGTGCCAGTAGTATTCAGGGGGGTGGCAATCAGCCCCAGCATTTT
TRBV4-1,TRBD2,NA,TRBJ2-1,16,CASSQGGRASSDEQFF,TGCGCCAGCAGCCAAGGCGGGAGGGCCTCATCGGATGAGCAGTTCTTC
TRBV29-1,TRBD2,NA,TRBJ2-7,13,CSARLAGVNEQYF,TGCAGCGCCAGACTAGCGGGAGTCAACGAGCAGTACTTC
TRBV28,TRBD1,NA,TRBJ1-3,16,CASSFYRGHSGNTIYF,TGTGCCAGCAGTTTTTACAGGGGACACTCTGGAAACACCATATATTTT
TRBV30,NA,NA,TRBJ2-5,14,CAFSEGRNPETQYF,TGTGCCTTCAGCGAGGGCAGGAACCCAGAGACCCAGTACTTC
TRBV4-1,TRBD2,once,TRBJ2-7,15,CASSLGRAIGYEQYF,TGCGCCAGCAGCCTTGGGAGGGCGATCGGATACGAGCAGTACTTC
TRBV6-5,NA,NA,TRBJ1-5,14,CASSYRYSNQPQHF,TGTGCCAGCAGTTATAGATATAGCAATCAGCCCCAGCATTTT
TRBV5-4,NA,few,TRBJ1-3,14,CASSRDTGYGTIYF,TGTGCCAGCAGCAGGGACACAGGGTATGGCACCATATATTTT
TRBV7-2,TRBD2,NA,TRBJ2-1,15,CASSLGRESGNEQFF,TGTGCCAGCAGCTTAGGGCGGGAGTCGGGCAATGAGCAGTTCTTC
TRBV11-1,TRBD2,NA,TRBJ2-3,14,CASSSEGLADTQYF,TGTGCCAGCAGCTCTGAAGGACTAGCAGATACGCAGTATTTT
TRBV12-5,TRBD2,NA,TRBJ2-1,15,CARTPLAGVENEQFF,TGTGCTAGGACGCCTCTAGCGGGAGTCGAGAATGAGCAGTTCTTC
TRBV27,TRBD2,NA,TRBJ2-3,19,CASSTRTGTSGTSTDTQYF,TGTGCCAGCAGTACTCGTACCGGGACTAGCGGGACTAGCACAGATACGCAGTATTTT
TRBV19,NA,NA,TRBJ1-2,15,CASSPLRFEGYGYTF,TGTGCCAGTAGTCCTCTGCGGTTTGAAGGCTATGGCTACACCTTC
TRBV11-3,NA,NA,TRBJ2-7,11,CASSPVYEQYF,TGTGCCAGCAGCCCCGTTTACGAGCAGTACTTC
TRBV9,NA,NA,TRBJ2-3,16,CASSVVGAGAGDTQYF,TGTGCCAGCAGCGTAGTGGGGGCAGGGGCGGGAGATACGCAGTATTTT
TRBV28,NA,NA,TRBJ2-7,11,CASSPNYEQYF,TGTGCCAGCAGCCCTAACTACGAGCAGTACTTC
TRBV27,TRBD2,NA,TRBJ2-7,13,CASRETSGYEQYF,TGTGCCAGCAGAGAGACTAGCGGTTACGAGCAGTACTTC
TRBV12-3/TRBV12-4,TRBD2,few,TRBJ2-7,13,CASSKAGVSEQYF,TGTGCCAGCAGTAAAGCGGGAGTATCCGAGCAGTACTTC
TRBV15,NA,NA,TRBJ1-6,14,CATSRDVDSSPLHF,TGTGCCACCAGCAGAGACGTCGACAGTTCACCCCTCCACTTT
TRBV2,NA,NA,TRBJ2-3,15,CASRADYPRADTQYF,TGTGCCAGCAGGGCTGACTACCCTCGGGCGGATACGCAGTATTTT
TRBV6-5,TRBD2,NA,TRBJ2-7,14,CASSQGLAGYEQYF,TGTGCCAGCAGCCAAGGACTAGCGGGCTACGAGCAGTACTTC
TRBV5-6,TRBD2,NA,TRBJ2-1,16,CASSPYLAGAYNEQFF,TGTGCCAGCAGCCCCTACTTAGCGGGAGCCTACAATGAGCAGTTCTTC
TRBV5-3,TRBD2,NA,TRBJ2-2,17,CARSPILADPRPRELFF,TGTGCCAGAAGCCCTATCCTAGCGGACCCCCGGCCGAGGGAGCTGTTTTTT
TRBV5-4,TRBD1,NA,TRBJ2-7,13,CASSLWTGDEQYF,TGTGCCAGCAGCTTGTGGACAGGGGACGAGCAGTACTTC
TRBV6-6,TRBD2,NA,TRBJ2-7,17,CASSPPRLAGSSYEQYF,TGTGCCAGCAGTCCACCGCGACTAGCGGGATCATCCTACGAGCAGTACTTC
TRBV19,NA,NA,TRBJ2-1,15,CASRRSGLSYNEQFF,TGTGCCAGTAGGAGAAGCGGGTTGTCCTACAATGAGCAGTTCTTC
TRBV28,NA,NA,TRBJ1-3,15,CASSWGRNSGNTIYF,TGTGCCAGCAGCTGGGGCAGAAACTCTGGAAACACCATATATTTT
TRBV6-2/TRBV6-3,TRBD2,NA,TRBJ2-2,17,CASSYGTSGRRTGELFF,TGTGCCAGCAGTTACGGGACTAGCGGGAGACGAACCGGGGAGCTGTTTTTT
TRBV4-3,NA,NA,TRBJ1-1,14,CASSLEPENTEAFF,TGCGCCAGCAGCCTTGAACCAGAGAACACTGAAGCTTTCTTT
TRBV7-8,TRBD2,NA,TRBJ2-7,16,CASSLLAGYSSYEQYF,TGTGCCAGCAGCTTACTAGCGGGGTACAGCTCCTACGAGCAGTACTTC
TRBV10-3,TRBD1,NA,TRBJ2-5,15,CAISAGQGFSETQYF,TGTGCCATCAGTGCTGGACAGGGGTTCTCGGAGACCCAGTACTTC
TRBV18,TRBD1,NA,TRBJ2-7,15,CASSPKGQPSTVQYF,TGTGCCAGCTCACCAAAGGGACAGCCTTCTACCGTGCAGTACTTC